This T cell receptor (beta chain) was identified in a study of PD-L1 blockade in urothelial cancer (dated by TCRdb to the late 2010s). General notes on the study: Therapy was started at some point between 2014 and 2016 for all patients, and atezolizumab 1,200 mg was administered intravenously every 3 weeks. Blood samples yielded a median of roughly 140,000 T cells and tens of thousands of unique TCRs, with median clonality 0.080. Blood samples were analyzed at two time points: 3 weeks after treatment start (second dose) and 6 weeks after treatment start. In the same patients, pretreatment tumors underwent whole exome sequencing and RNA sequencing in addition to TCR sequencing. About 85% of the roughly 29 patients were identified as males with urothelial cancer of bladder origin, and a prior smoking history was reported by 18 of 29 patients. An ECOG performance status of 0 or 1 was recorded for the patients, and 0 to 3 prior chemotherapy regimens had been received by the patients. Progression-free survival longer than 6 months counted as durable clinical benefit, and TCR features were additionally tested against both progression-free and overall survival. Pretreatment blood TCR-seq was available for about 27 patients, at least one posttreatment blood collection was obtained for about 24 patients, and tumor TCR-seq was available for about 24 patients. Pretreatment tumor samples and matched peripheral blood, collected serially before and after atezolizumab treatment, underwent TCR sequencing. Somatic, immune and clinical correlates of response to PD-L1 blockade with atezolizumab in urothelial cancer were the focus of an exploratory multi-omic analysis. Durable clinical benefit was achieved by nine patients but not by the remaining 20. General study outcomes and caveats: Because the sample size was small (n ≈ 30) and many of the analyses were exploratory, the results are meant to be hypothesis-generating. Improved progression-free and overall survival was associated with having pretreatment peripheral blood TCR clonality below the median. Greater expansion of tumor-associated TCR clones in peripheral blood 3 weeks after the start of treatment was observed in patients with durable benefit (n ≈ 22, p = 0.022).

This clone has only one observation. What this receptor recognizes is not known. No much larger clone exists at a distance of one base, and base qualities are not known. The time point label on this specimen signifies: pretreatment peripheral blood. A cohort of about 31 patients with locally advanced or metastatic urothelial carcinoma, treated at Memorial Sloan Kettering on a trial protocol, was included. Peripheral blood mononuclear cells were collected pretreatment and during treatment, with between 1 and 8 total time points obtained per patient. The Qiagen DNeasy Blood extraction kit was used to purify genomic DNA from total PBMCs and tumor samples. PBMCs were collected pretreatment and during treatment and were isolated and stored as previously described. Each PCR received spiked-in synthetic TCR analog templates so that absolute template abundance could be estimated from read counts. TCRbeta CDR3 regions were amplified from genomic DNA with bias-controlled V and J gene primers using the immunoSEQ assay. Sequencing of rearranged TCRbeta segments was done at approximately 20X coverage. Per the source publication's procedure: Clustering was used to correct sequencing errors, and CDR3s were annotated against IMGT so that V, D and J genes could be assigned. Downstream analyses used only productive TCRbeta rearrangements, leaving out any out-of-frame or stop-codon sequences. Clonality was computed as one minus Shannon entropy normalized by the log of the number of unique productive sequences. Clones differing between time points or between blood and tumor were identified by Fisher's exact test with Benjamini-Hochberg correction at adjusted p below 0.01. TCRdb obtained this table from immuneACCESS and retained in-frame rearrangements with V and J assigned. These tables miss some clones; where compared with another copy, unresolved V genes account for less than half of the shortfall, and the remainder is unexplained. V, J and clone size were drawn from that table, and D and trimming were deduced from the DNA. The sample data list tens of thousands of clones, and 70% to 90% of these were observed just once. The biggest ten clones account for approximately 16% of the sample.

As encoded in the germline V gene (reference sequence), CDR1 is SEHNR while CDR2 is FQNEAQ. The V and J ends are trimmed by 6 bases and 5 bases, leaving 10 bases between them. Reading from cysteine to phenylalanine, the CDR3 counts 12 amino acids. The DNA shown is the 36-base CDR3, in frame from base 1. The origin of this receptor is a man of 80 years or more with urothelial cancer. Sequencing was performed on PBMCs, taken around atezolizumab (anti-PD-L1) treatment. The rearranged segments are TRBV7-9 and TRBJ2-5; the D gene assignment is ambiguous. In nucleotide form, the sequence is TGTGCCAGCAGTCCAGGTTGGGAGACCCAGTACTTC. This is translated as CASSPGWETQYF.